One and the same sample provided the 10 T cell receptor beta chains below, sequenced in a study of response to subunit inactivated influenza vaccine. A single record per CDR3 protein comes from TCRdb applying MiXCR to the RT-PCR reads. The table includes 750,000 to 850,000 distinct CDR3 sequences, around 18% detected once. The sequencing here drew on PBMCs from blood, taken more than 4 days after vaccination. These receptors were obtained from a man between 45 and 60 years old who received an inactivated influenza vaccine.

This rearrangement joins TRBV4-1 to TRBJ2-3; possibly TRBD1 or TRBD2 for D (5 bases each). Germline V gene data show CDR1 as MGHRA and CDR2 as YSYEKL. Trimming stripped 3 bases from V and 3 bases from J, with 19 bases between. The CDR3 has 17 amino acids. DNA of the CDR3: TGCGCCAGCAGCCAGGGGCGGGCCAGGGCCAAGACAGATACGCAGTATTTT. The encoded protein is CASSQGRARAKTDTQYF.

The sample holds a few counts of this clonotype. This rearrangement joins TRBV10-3 to TRBJ1-5; 7 bases fit TRBD1. The CDR3 has 17 residues. V shed 4 bases and J 2 bases; nucleotides not matched to a gene: 11. Germline assignment: CDR1 ENHRY and CDR2 SYGVKD. The chain's CDR3 is CAISGGQLGYGNQPQHF. The CDR3 region has the DNA TGTGCCATCAGTGGGGGACAGTTGGGATATGGCAATCAGCCCCAGCATTTT.

The V and J genes are TRBV20-1 and TRBJ1-2, with TRBD1 matching 10 bases. Germline CDR1 reads DFQATT; CDR2 reads SNEGSKA (reference sequence). J gave up 0 bases and V 0 bases, and 10 bases lay outside the gene matches. The CDR3 totals 18 residues. The CDR3: CSARDTRIGQGANYGYTF. CDR3 DNA sequence: TGCAGTGCTAGAGATACCCGAATCGGACAGGGGGCTAACTATGGCTACACCTTC.

In its sample, this clonotype was seen a few times. This chain joins TRBV7-2 and TRBJ2-3; 7 nucleotides line up with TRBD1. The CDR3 loop spans 15 amino acids. Unmatched junction bases numbered 10, after V lost 6 bases and J lost 4 bases. The germline gives CDR1 SGHTA, CDR2 FQGNSA. The CDR3: CASSSLQGRADTQYF. DNA for the CDR3: TGTGCCAGCAGTTCCCTACAGGGGCGCGCAGATACGCAGTATTTT.

This chain joins TRBV5-1 and TRBJ1-6, with a possible D match to TRBD1 (5 bases). The CDR3 extends over 14 amino acids. Trimming removed 4 bases at V and 7 bases at J, with 12 bases between. Germline CDR1 and CDR2: SGHRS and YFSETQ. As DNA, the CDR3 is TGCGCCAGCAGCGAAGGGACCGCAAATTCACCCCTCCACTTT. It codes for CASSEGTANSPLHF. The full variable domain, rest sourced from reference TRBV5-1 and TRBJ1-6, is KAGVTQTPRYLIKTRGQQVTLSCSPISGHRSVSWYQQTPGQGLQFLFEYFSETQRNKGNFPGRFSGRQFSNSRSEMNVSTLELGDSALYLCASSEGTANSPLHFGNGTRLTVT.

The chain uses TRBV28 and TRBJ2-7, with 7 bases identical to TRBD1. CDR1 is MDHEN, CDR2 SYDVKM, per germline. The ends lost 6 bases at V and 4 bases at J; junction bases unmatched: 6. The length of the CDR3 is 13 residues. The CDR3 spells CASRQTGSYEQYF. The CDR3 coding sequence is TGTGCCAGCAGACAGACAGGGTCTTACGAGCAGTACTTC.

The rearrangement links TRBV4-2 to TRBJ1-6, with D perhaps TRBD1 (5 bases). With 4 bases removed from V and 5 bases from J, the gap between germline ends came to 12 bases. Looked up from germline, CDR1 is LGHNA and CDR2 is YNFKEQ. The CDR3 loop spans 15 amino acids. CDR3 region: CASSRRDRDNSPLHF. DNA of the CDR3: TGTGCCAGCAGCCGCCGGGACCGAGATAATTCACCCCTCCACTTT.

This clonotype was counted between two and nine times. The rearrangement links TRBV20-1 to TRBJ2-3; possible D gene TRBD2, 6 bases. Germline V gene data show CDR1 as DFQATT and CDR2 as SNEGSKA (reference sequence). The CDR3 consists of 16 residues. V was pared by 5 bases and J by 4 bases, with 22 bases between. The CDR3 loop is CSAAQPGLKLADTQYF. The DNA of the CDR3 is TGCAGTGCTGCACAACCGGGACTCAAGCTCGCAGATACGCAGTATTTT.

The V call is TRBV15, the J call TRBJ2-1; TRBD2 agrees at 11 bases. CDR3 size: 17 residues. CDR1 LNHNV and CDR2 YYDKDF come from the germline V gene (reference sequence). The ends lost 5 bases at V and 8 bases at J; junction bases unmatched: 14. The CDR3 here is CATSLPLASGGLYEQFF. CDR3 coding DNA: TGTGCCACCAGCCTCCCCCTCGCTAGCGGGGGGCTCTATGAGCAGTTCTTC.

This clonotype was detected a few times. The chain is built from TRBV5-1 and TRBJ1-5; TRBD1 might be the D (5 bases). Germline lookup yields CDR1 SGHRS and CDR2 YFSETQ. The CDR3 is 18 amino acids. V dropped 0 bases and J dropped 0 bases, with 16 bases sitting between them. The CDR3 DNA is TGCGCCAGCAGCTTGGTGGGGCGGGCATCCCCTAGCAATCAGCCCCAGCATTTT. This gives the protein CASSLVGRASPSNQPQHF.